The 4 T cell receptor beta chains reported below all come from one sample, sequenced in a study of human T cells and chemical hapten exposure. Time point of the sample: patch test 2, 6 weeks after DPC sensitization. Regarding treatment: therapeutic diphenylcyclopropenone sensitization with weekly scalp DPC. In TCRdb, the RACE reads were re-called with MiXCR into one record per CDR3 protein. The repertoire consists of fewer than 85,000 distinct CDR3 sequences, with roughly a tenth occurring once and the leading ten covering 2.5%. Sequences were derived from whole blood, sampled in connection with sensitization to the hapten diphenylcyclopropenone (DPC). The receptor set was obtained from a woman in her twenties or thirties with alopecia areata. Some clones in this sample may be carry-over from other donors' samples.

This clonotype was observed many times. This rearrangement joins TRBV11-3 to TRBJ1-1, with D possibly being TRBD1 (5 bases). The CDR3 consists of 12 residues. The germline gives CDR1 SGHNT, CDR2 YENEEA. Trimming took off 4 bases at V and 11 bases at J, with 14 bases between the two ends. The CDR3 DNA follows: TGTGCCAGCAGCTCCGGGGCCTACTATGCTTTCTTT. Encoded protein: CASSSGAYYAFF.

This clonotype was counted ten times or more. The CDR3 bases are TGTGCCAGCTCCCCCCCCAGCGGGGGGGCCTCGGTGCAGTACTTC. Translating gives CASSPPSGGASVQYF. The chain employs TRBV18 and TRBJ2-7, with 10 bases fitting TRBD2. Germline CDR1 and CDR2: KGHSH and LQKENI. The CDR3 is 15 amino acids. V shed 6 bases, J shed 9 bases, and the junction held 14 bases outside the gene matches.

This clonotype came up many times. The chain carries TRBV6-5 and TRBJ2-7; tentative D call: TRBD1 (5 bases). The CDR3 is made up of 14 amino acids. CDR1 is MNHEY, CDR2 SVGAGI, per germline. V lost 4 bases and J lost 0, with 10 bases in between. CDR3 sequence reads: CASSSQGYSYEQYF. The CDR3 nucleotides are TGTGCCAGCAGTTCTCAGGGTTACTCCTACGAGCAGTACTTC.

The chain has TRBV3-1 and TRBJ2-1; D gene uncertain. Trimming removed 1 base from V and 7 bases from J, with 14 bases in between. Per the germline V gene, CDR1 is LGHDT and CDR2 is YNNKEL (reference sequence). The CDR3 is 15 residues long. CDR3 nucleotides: TGTGCCAGCAGCCAAGTCCGCGGAACTCTTAATGAGCAGTTCTTC. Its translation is CASSQVRGTLNEQFF.